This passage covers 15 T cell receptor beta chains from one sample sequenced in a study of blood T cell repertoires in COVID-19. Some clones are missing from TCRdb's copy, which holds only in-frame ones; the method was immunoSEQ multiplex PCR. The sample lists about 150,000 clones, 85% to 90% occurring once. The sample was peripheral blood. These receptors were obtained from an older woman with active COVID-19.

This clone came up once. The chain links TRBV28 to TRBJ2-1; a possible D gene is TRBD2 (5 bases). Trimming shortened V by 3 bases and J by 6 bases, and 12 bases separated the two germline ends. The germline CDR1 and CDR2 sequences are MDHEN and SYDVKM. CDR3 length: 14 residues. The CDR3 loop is CASSFLLGPNEQFF. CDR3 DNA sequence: TGTGCCAGCAGTTTTTTACTAGGGCCCAATGAGCAGTTCTTC.

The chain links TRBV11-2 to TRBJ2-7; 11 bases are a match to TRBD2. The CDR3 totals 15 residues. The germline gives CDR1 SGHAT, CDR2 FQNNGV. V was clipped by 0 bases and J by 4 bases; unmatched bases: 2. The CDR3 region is CASSLELAGVYEQYF. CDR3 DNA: TGTGCCAGCAGCTTAGAACTAGCGGGAGTTTACGAGCAGTACTTC.

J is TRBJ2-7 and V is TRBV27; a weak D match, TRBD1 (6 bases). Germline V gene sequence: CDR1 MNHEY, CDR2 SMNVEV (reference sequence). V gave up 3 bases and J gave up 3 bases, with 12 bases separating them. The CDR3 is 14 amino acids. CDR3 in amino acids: CASSFAGALYEQYF. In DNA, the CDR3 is TGTGCCAGCAGTTTTGCAGGGGCCCTCTACGAGCAGTACTTC.

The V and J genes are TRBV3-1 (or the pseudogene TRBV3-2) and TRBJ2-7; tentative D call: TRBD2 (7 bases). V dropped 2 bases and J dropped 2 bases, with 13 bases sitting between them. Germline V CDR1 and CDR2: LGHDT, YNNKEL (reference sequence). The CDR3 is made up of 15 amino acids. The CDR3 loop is CASSQMGGGTYEQYF. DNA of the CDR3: TGTGCCAGCAGCCAAATGGGAGGGGGAACCTACGAGCAGTACTTC.

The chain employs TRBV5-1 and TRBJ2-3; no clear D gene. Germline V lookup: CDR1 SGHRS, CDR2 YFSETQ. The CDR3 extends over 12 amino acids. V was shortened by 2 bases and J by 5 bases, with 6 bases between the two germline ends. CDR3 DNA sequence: TGCGCCAGCAGCTTCGCACTAGATACGCAGTATTTT. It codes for CASSFALDTQYF.

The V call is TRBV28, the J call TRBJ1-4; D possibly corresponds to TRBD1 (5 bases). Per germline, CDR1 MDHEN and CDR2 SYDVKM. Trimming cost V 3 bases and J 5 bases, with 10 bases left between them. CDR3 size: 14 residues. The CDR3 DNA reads TGTGCCAGCAGTTTGGCCAGGGCAAATGAAAAACTGTTTTTT. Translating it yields CASSLARANEKLFF.

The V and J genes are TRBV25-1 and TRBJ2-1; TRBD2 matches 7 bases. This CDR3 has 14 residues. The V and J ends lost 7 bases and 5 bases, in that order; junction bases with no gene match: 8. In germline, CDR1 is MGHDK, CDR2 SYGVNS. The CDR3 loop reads CASTLGGGNNEQFF. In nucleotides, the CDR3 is TGTGCCAGCACCCTTGGGGGGGGGAACAATGAGCAGTTCTTC.

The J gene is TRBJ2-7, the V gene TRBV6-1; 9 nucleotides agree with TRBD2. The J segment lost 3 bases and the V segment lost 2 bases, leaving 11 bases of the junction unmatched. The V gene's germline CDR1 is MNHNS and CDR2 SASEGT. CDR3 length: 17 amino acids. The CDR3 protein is CASSEFTGLAGIYEQYF. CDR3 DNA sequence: TGTGCCAGCAGTGAATTTACTGGTCTAGCGGGAATCTACGAGCAGTACTTC.

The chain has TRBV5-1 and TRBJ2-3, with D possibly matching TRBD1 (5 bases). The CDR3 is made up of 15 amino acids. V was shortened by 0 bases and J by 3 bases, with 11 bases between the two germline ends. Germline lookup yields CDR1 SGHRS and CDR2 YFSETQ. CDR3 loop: CASSLGGPLTDTQYF. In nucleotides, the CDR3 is TGCGCCAGCAGCTTGGGGGGCCCTTTGACAGATACGCAGTATTTT.

This chain's CDR3 is CASSGGLAQETQYF. CDR3 coding DNA: TGTGCCAGCAGCGGAGGACTAGCGCAAGAGACCCAGTACTTC. The rearrangement uses TRBV9 and TRBJ2-5; TRBD2 aligns across 9 bases. This CDR3 region has 14 residues. CDR1 SGDLS and CDR2 YYNGEE come from the germline V gene. The junction had 2 bases not matched to a gene; V was cut back by 3 bases and J by 2 bases. The entire variable domain, with the rest obtained from reference TRBV9 and TRBJ2-5, is as follows: DSGVTQTPKHLITATGQRVTLRCSPRSGDLSVYWYQQSLDQGLQFLIQYYNGEERAKGNILERFSAQQFPDLHSELNLSSLELGDSALYFCASSGGLAQETQYFGPGTRLLVL.

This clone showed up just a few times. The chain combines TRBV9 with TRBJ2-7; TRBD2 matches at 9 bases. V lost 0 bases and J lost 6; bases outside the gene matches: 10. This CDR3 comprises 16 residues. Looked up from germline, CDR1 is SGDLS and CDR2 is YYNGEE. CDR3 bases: TGTGCCAGCAGCGTAGAAGGAAGGGGGACTAGCAGCGAGCAGTACTTC. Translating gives CASSVEGRGTSSEQYF.

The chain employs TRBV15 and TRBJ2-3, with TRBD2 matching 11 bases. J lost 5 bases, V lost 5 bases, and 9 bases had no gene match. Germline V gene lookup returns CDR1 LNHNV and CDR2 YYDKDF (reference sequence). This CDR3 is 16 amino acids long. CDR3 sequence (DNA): TGTGCCACCAGCTGGACTACTAGCGGGAGTAAAGATACGCAGTATTTT. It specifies CATSWTTSGSKDTQYF.

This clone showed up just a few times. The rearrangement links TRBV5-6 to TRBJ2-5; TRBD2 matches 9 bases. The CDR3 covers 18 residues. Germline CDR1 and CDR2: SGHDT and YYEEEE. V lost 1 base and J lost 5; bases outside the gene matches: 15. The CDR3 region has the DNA TGTGCCAGCAGCTTGCCCCCCCCTTCGAGCGGGAGGTGGGAGACCCAGTACTTC. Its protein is CASSLPPPSSGRWETQYF.

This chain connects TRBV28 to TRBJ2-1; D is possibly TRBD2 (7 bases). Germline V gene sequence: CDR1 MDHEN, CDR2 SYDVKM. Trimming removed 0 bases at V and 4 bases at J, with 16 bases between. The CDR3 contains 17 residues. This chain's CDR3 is CASSLWGVEGGYNEQFF. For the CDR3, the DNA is TGTGCCAGCAGTTTATGGGGCGTAGAGGGGGGGTACAATGAGCAGTTCTTC.

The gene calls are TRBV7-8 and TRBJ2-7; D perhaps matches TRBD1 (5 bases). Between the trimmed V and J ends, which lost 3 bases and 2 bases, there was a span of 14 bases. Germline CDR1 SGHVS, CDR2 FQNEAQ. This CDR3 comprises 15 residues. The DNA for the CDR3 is TGTGCCAGCAGCTTCCTAAGACAGAGACCCTACGAGCAGTACTTC. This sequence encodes CASSFLRQRPYEQYF.